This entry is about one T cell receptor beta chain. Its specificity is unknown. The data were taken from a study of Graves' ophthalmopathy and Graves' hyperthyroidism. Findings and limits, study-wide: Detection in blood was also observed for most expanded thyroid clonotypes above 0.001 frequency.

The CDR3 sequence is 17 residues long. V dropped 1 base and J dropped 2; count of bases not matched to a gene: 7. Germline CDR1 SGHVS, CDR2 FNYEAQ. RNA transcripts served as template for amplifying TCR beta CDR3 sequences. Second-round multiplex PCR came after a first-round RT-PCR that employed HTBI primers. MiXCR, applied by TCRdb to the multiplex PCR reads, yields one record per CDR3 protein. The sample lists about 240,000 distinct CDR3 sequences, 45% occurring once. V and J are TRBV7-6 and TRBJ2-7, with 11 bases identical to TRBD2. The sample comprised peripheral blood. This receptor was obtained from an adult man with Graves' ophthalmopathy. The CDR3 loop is CASSLVWTSGLTYEQYF. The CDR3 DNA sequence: TGTGCCAGCAGCTTAGTATGGACTAGCGGGTTAACCTACGAGCAGTACTTC.